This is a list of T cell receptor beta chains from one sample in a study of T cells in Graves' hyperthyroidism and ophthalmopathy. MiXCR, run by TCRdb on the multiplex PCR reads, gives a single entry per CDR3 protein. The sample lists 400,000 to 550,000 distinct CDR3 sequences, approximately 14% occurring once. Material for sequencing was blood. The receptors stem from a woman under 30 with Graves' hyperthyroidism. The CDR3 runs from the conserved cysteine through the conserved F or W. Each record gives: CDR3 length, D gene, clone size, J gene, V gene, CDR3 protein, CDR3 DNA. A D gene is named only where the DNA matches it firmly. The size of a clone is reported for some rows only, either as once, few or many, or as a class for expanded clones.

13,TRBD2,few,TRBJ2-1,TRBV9,CASSGSGRNEQFF,TGTGCCAGCAGCGGTAGCGGGAGGAATGAGCAGTTCTTC
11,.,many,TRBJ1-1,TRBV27,CASSGYREAFF,TGTGCCAGCAGCGGATACAGGGAGGCTTTCTTT
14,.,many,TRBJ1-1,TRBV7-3,CASSADPGGTEAFF,TGTGCCAGCAGCGCTGACCCTGGGGGCACTGAAGCTTTCTTT
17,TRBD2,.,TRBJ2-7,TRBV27,CASSLYSPSGISYEQYF,TGTGCCAGCAGTTTATATTCCCCTAGCGGGATCTCCTACGAGCAGTACTTC
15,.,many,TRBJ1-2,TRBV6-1,CASSEALQMGYGYTF,TGTGCCAGCAGTGAAGCATTGCAGATGGGTTATGGCTACACCTTC
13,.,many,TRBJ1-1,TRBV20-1,CSARDPGNTEAFF,TGCAGTGCTAGAGATCCGGGGAACACTGAAGCTTTCTTT
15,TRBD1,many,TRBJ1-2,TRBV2,CASSAGQPVVYGYTF,TGTGCCAGCAGTGCGGGACAGCCGGTCGTCTATGGCTACACCTTC
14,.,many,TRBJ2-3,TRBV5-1,CASSFRSEGDTQYF,TGCGCCAGCAGCTTCAGATCCGAGGGAGATACGCAGTATTTT
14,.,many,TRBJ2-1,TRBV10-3,CAISVDTVYNEQFF,TGTGCCATCAGTGTGGATACCGTCTACAATGAGCAGTTCTTC
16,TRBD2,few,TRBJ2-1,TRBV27,CASSSTTSGSYNEQFF,TGTGCCAGCAGTTCGACGACTAGCGGTTCCTACAATGAGCAGTTCTTC
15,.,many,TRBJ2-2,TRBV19,CASSRRQTNTGELFF,TGTGCCAGTAGTCGGCGACAGACGAACACCGGGGAGCTGTTTTTT
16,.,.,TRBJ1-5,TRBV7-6,CASSLVGRGSNQPQHF,TGTGCCAGCAGCTTAGTGGGTAGGGGCAGTAATCAGCCCCAGCATTTT
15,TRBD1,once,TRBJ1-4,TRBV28,CASSRLQGTREKLFF,TGTGCCAGCAGTCGACTACAGGGGACTCGAGAAAAACTGTTTTTT
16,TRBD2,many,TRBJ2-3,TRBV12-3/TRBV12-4,CASSPNPGLAADTQYF,TGTGCCAGCAGCCCTAATCCGGGACTAGCGGCAGATACGCAGTATTTT
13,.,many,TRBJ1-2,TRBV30,CAWSVSRERGYTF,TGTGCCTGGAGTGTATCGAGAGAGAGGGGCTACACCTTC
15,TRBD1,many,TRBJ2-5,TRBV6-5,CASSYSTGVGETQYF,TGTGCCAGCAGTTACTCGACAGGGGTGGGAGAGACCCAGTACTTC
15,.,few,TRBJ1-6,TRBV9,CASSVRGRGDSPLHF,TGTGCCAGCAGCGTACGGGGTCGAGGAGATTCACCCCTCCACTTT
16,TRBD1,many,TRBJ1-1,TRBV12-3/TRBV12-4,CASSLERDRGATEAFF,TGTGCCAGCAGTTTAGAGAGGGACAGGGGAGCGACTGAAGCTTTCTTT
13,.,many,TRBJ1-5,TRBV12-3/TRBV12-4,CASSDGGNQPQHF,TGTGCCAGCAGCGACGGAGGCAATCAGCCCCAGCATTTT
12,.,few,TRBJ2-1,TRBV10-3,CAIEKGTGEQFF,TGTGCCATCGAAAAGGGGACCGGTGAGCAGTTCTTC
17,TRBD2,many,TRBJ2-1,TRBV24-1,CATSDSPSAGGRNEQFF,TGTGCCACCAGTGACTCACCTAGTGCGGGGGGTAGGAATGAGCAGTTCTTC
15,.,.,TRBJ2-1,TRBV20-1,CSASGGATTYNEQFF,TGCAGTGCTAGTGGGGGGGCGACAACCTACAATGAGCAGTTCTTC
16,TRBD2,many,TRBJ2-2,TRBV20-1,CSASSVAGGHIGELFF,TGCAGTGCTAGCTCGGTAGCGGGAGGGCATATCGGGGAGCTGTTTTTT
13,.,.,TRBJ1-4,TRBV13,CASSQDPSEKLFF,TGTGCCAGCAGCCAGGACCCCAGTGAAAAACTGTTTTTT
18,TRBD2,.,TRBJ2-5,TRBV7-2,CASSLEGLAGGTHETQYF,TGTGCCAGCAGCTTAGAGGGACTAGCGGGAGGTACGCACGAGACCCAGTACTTC
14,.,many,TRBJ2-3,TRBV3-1,CASSQYSPGDTQYF,TGTGCCAGCAGCCAGTACTCCCCGGGGGATACGCAGTATTTT
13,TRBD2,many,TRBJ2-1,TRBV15,CATSTSGSNEQFF,TGTGCCACCAGTACTAGCGGGAGCAATGAGCAGTTCTTC
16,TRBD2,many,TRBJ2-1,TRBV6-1,CASSGALAGGNNEQFF,TGTGCCAGCAGTGGTGCTTTAGCGGGAGGGAACAATGAGCAGTTCTTC
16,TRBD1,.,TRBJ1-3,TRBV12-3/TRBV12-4,CASRRAQGARGNTIYF,TGTGCCAGCAGGCGCGCTCAGGGGGCGCGAGGAAACACCATATATTTT
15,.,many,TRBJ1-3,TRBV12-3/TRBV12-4,CASSRSLASGNTIYF,TGTGCCAGCAGTCGGAGCCTAGCCTCTGGAAACACCATATATTTT
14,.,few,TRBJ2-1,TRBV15,CATSNFGHYNEQFF,TGTGCCACCAGCAATTTCGGACATTACAATGAGCAGTTCTTC
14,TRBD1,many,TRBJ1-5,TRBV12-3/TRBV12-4,CASKGTGRNQPQHF,TGTGCCAGCAAAGGGACAGGGCGTAATCAGCCCCAGCATTTT
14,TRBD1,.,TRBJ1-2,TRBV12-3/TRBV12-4,CASSLETGTYGYTF,TGTGCCAGCAGTTTAGAGACAGGGACCTATGGCTACACCTTC
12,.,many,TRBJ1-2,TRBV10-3,CAISEDNYGYTF,TGTGCCATCAGTGAAGATAACTATGGCTACACCTTC
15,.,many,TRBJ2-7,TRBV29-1,CSVEEAGQSPYEQYF,TGCAGCGTTGAAGAGGCCGGGCAGAGCCCCTACGAGCAGTACTTC
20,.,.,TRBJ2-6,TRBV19,CASSPRDPGRGYSGANVLTF,TGTGCCAGTAGTCCCCGGGACCCTGGCAGAGGGTACTCTGGGGCCAACGTCCTGACTTTC